The 3 T cell receptor beta chains in this list originate from one sample, sequenced in a study of T cells expressing NK-cell markers. TCRdb reworked the 5' RACE reads into one entry per CDR3 protein, no DNA. Its clone listing holds hundreds of thousands of distinct CDR3 sequences. Sequences were obtained from blood T cells: a sorted CD56 or NKG2C T cell subset, CD4+ or CD8+ T cells, or bulk PBMC T cells (not recorded which). These receptors were obtained from a man aged 18-69 years in good health.

J is TRBJ2-5 and V is TRBV29-1; the TCRdb call, TRBD1, lacks DNA for checking. Germline V gene lookup returns CDR1 SQVTM and CDR2 ANQGSEA. The CDR3 extends over 12 amino acids. The CDR3 sequence is CSSRTGQETQYF.

V usage is TRBV11-2 and J usage is TRBJ2-7; TCRdb's assignment of TRBD2 cannot be checked, as there is no DNA. CDR1 and CDR2 from the germline V gene are SGHAT and FQNNGV. CDR3 length: 18 residues. Here the CDR3 reads CASSKGLAGGGATYEQYF. The variable domain in full, with the rest retrieved from reference TRBV11-2 and TRBJ2-7, is EAGVAQSPRYKIIEKRQSVAFWCNPISGHATLYWYQQILGQGPKLLIQFQNNGVVDDSQLPKDRFSAERLKGVDSTLKIQPAKLEDSAVYLCASSKGLAGGGATYEQYFGPGTRLTVT.

The chain's CDR3 is CASSLTRQGLSGYTF. The chain carries TRBV6-5 and TRBJ1-2; TCRdb proposes TRBD1, but this gene call is untestable without DNA. The CDR3 is 15 residues long. Germline V lookup: CDR1 MNHEY, CDR2 SVGAGI.